The present entry profiles one TCR beta chain with its context. As yet, its antigen is unknown. The record originates from a study of cytomegalovirus exposure and HLA in healthy donors. The PCR employed 60 Vbeta primers together with 13 Jbeta primers. Measured with immunoSEQ multiplex PCR; TCRdb has only the in-frame clones, and not every one. The data show fewer than 200,000 clones, with about 86% seen just once and under 2.5% held by the top ten. This CDR3 spans 14 amino acids. CDR1 and CDR2 from the germline V gene are SNHLY and FYNNEI. Trimming took 4 bases from V and 1 from J, leaving 10 bases between them. Study-wide results and limits: Reportedly, cytomegalovirus status was diagnosed with high sensitivity and specificity. In a later analysis, V- and J-gene trimming of beta chains associated with a DCLRE1C missense variant, replicated independently. Usually a TCR sequence was rare, but some public TCRs were found in many donors. An analysis done earlier found most TCR beta V segments productive about 87% or about 30% of the time.

The sequencing input was PBMCs. V is TRBV2 and J is TRBJ1-2, with a possible D match to TRBD1 (6 bases). This TCR was sampled from a woman aged 30 to 39 in good health and CMV-seronegative. Here the CDR3 DNA reads TGTGCCAGCAGTGGAGTAGGGGGTAACTATGGCTACACCTTC. Translating gives CASSGVGGNYGYTF.